Shown below are 19 T cell receptor beta chains from a single sample sequenced in a study of shared clonotypes between healthy human individuals. Sequencing used immunoSEQ multiplex PCR; TCRdb keeps in-frame clones, though not all of them. The sample consists of 950,000 to 1,200,000 clones, about 80% of them appearing once. What was sequenced was memory CD4+ T cells from PBMCs. Subset given: CD45RA-negative fraction. These receptor sequences come from a man between 18 and 29 years old in good health. Some clones in this sample may be carry-over from other donors' samples.

This clone was recorded a few times. V and J are TRBV9 and TRBJ2-7, with D possibly TRBD1 on 5 matching bases. V shed 4 bases and J shed 10 bases, with 18 bases lying between them. CDR3 length: 13 amino acids. Germline V gives CDR1 SGDLS, CDR2 YYNGEE. The CDR3 region is CASSQLRVGRQYF. Here the CDR3 DNA reads TGTGCCAGCAGCCAACTCAGGGTGGGCCGACAGTACTTC.

The V and J genes are TRBV28 and TRBJ1-1; D is perhaps TRBD1 (5 bases). This CDR3 contains 17 residues. CDR1 is MDHEN and CDR2 is SYDVKM in the germline V gene. Trimming took 1 base from V and 0 from J, leaving 15 bases between them. This CDR3 is CASSLLGADSLNTEAFF. CDR3 bases: TGTGCCAGCAGTTTATTAGGGGCCGATAGCTTGAACACTGAAGCTTTCTTT.

The V call is TRBV5-1, the J call TRBJ2-3, with D possibly TRBD2 on 6 matching bases. V lost 0 bases and J lost 4, with 12 bases in between. The CDR3 covers 15 residues. CDR1 SGHRS and CDR2 YFSETQ come from the germline V gene. This CDR3 is CASSLGGGESDTQYF. CDR3 DNA: TGCGCCAGCAGCTTGGGTGGAGGGGAGTCAGATACGCAGTATTTT.

This rearrangement joins TRBV5-5 to TRBJ2-1; 12 positions agree with TRBD2. This CDR3 contains 16 residues. Germline loops: CDR1 SGHKS, CDR2 YYEKEE (reference sequence). After removal of 4 bases from V and 4 bases from J, the junction contained 6 bases not matched to a gene. CDR3 sequence reads: CASSSGLAGQYNEQFF. DNA for the CDR3: TGTGCCAGCAGCAGTGGACTAGCGGGACAATACAATGAGCAGTTCTTC.

The CDR3 coding sequence is TGTGCCAGCAGTTCGGGGGAGAGGTACACTGAAGCTTTCTTT. It codes for CASSSGERYTEAFF. The chain carries TRBV28 and TRBJ1-1, with a possible D match to TRBD1 (5 bases). Germline V gene sequence: CDR1 MDHEN, CDR2 SYDVKM. Trimming cost V 4 bases and J 3 bases, with 12 bases left between them. The CDR3 has 14 residues.

This clone was counted only a few times. The rearrangement joins TRBV7-8 to TRBJ2-3; D call uncertain. The CDR3 is made up of 17 amino acids. CDR1 is SGHVS and CDR2 is FQNEAQ in the germline V gene. V shed 5 bases and J shed 0 bases, with 18 bases lying between them. CDR3 region: CASSHKRVAISTDTQYF. In DNA, the CDR3 is TGTGCCAGCAGCCATAAGCGAGTAGCTATAAGCACAGATACGCAGTATTTT.

A remark on this clone: Other DNA sequences from this sample encode an identical CDR3 as well. The chain is built from TRBV5-1 and TRBJ1-4; 9 bases map to TRBD1. Germline assignment: CDR1 SGHRS and CDR2 YFSETQ. Unmatched junction bases numbered 4, after V lost 4 bases and J lost 6 bases. The CDR3 has 14 residues. The chain's CDR3 is CASSTDRGYEKLFF. The CDR3 DNA reads TGCGCCAGCAGCACGGACAGGGGTTATGAAAAACTGTTTTTT.

This clone was detected only a few times. The rearrangement links TRBV28 to TRBJ1-5, with D unresolved. The CDR3 has 16 residues. Trimming took 6 bases from V and 9 from J, leaving 24 bases between them. Germline V gene lookup returns CDR1 MDHEN and CDR2 SYDVKM. DNA for the CDR3: TGTGCCAGCAGCCCCGGTAGAGGGAGGGTTCTGATGCCCCAGCATTTT. Translation gives CASSPGRGRVLMPQHF.

CDR3 amino acids: CASSRGDSLLTYEQYF. In DNA, the CDR3 is TGTGCCAGCAGCCGTGGGGACTCCTTACTCACCTACGAGCAGTACTTC. The chain links TRBV7-6 to TRBJ2-7, with a weak D call TRBD2 (6 bases). V shed 5 bases and J shed 2 bases, with 19 bases lying between them. Germline assignment: CDR1 SGHVS and CDR2 FNYEAQ. The CDR3 runs 16 residues.

This clone was seen at least ten times. The chain links TRBV10-2 to TRBJ1-5; D possibly corresponds to TRBD1 (6 bases). Germline V CDR1 and CDR2: WSHSY, SAAADI. This CDR3 is 13 amino acids long. V lost 4 bases and J 4 bases, leaving 8 bases between the germline ends. The DNA of the CDR3 is TGCGCCAGCAGTGCCCAGGGGAATCAGCCCCAGCATTTT. Its protein product is CASSAQGNQPQHF.

In this sample, this clone turned up a few times. This chain joins TRBV7-9 and TRBJ2-2; D is ambiguous. V gave up 1 base and J gave up 0 bases, with 9 bases separating them. CDR3 length: 16 residues. Germline assignment: CDR1 SEHNR and CDR2 FQNEAQ (reference sequence). The CDR3 region is CASSLGAYSNTGELFF. The CDR3 DNA reads as TGTGCCAGCAGCTTAGGAGCCTACTCGAACACCGGGGAGCTGTTTTTT. Full variable domain (rest looked up from reference TRBV7-9 and TRBJ2-2): DTGVSQNPRHKITKRGQNVTFRCDPISEHNRLYWYRQTLGQGPEFLTYFQNEAQLEKSRLLSDRFSAERPKGSFSTLEIQRTEQGDSAMYLCASSLGAYSNTGELFFGEGSRLTVL.

V is TRBV18 and J is TRBJ2-1, with 9 positions matching TRBD2. Germline V gives CDR1 KGHSH, CDR2 LQKENI. CDR3 length: 16 residues. V gave up 6 bases and J gave up 4 bases; unmatched junction bases: 10. CDR3 in amino acids: CASSPLGTSKYNEQFF. CDR3 bases: TGTGCCAGCTCCCCCTTGGGGACTAGCAAATACAATGAGCAGTTCTTC.

The chain employs TRBV28 and TRBJ2-7; either TRBD1 or TRBD2 may supply D (5 bases each). Trimming shortened V by 4 bases and J by 0 bases, and 13 bases separated the two germline ends. The V gene's germline CDR1 is MDHEN and CDR2 SYDVKM. CDR3 length: 15 amino acids. The CDR3, as DNA: TGTGCCAGCAGTTATGGGGGAGACAGCTCCTACGAGCAGTACTTC. The encoded protein is CASSYGGDSSYEQYF.

This sequence joins TRBV10-3 and TRBJ2-5, with 10 positions matching TRBD2. Germline V gene sequence: CDR1 ENHRY, CDR2 SYGVKD. The CDR3 has 17 amino acids. The junction had 11 bases not matched to a gene; V was cut back by 0 bases and J by 7 bases. The CDR3 region has the DNA TGTGCCATCAGTGAGTCGTCTAGCGGGAGTAGCCAGGGGACCCAGTACTTC. As protein: CAISESSSGSSQGTQYF.

The chain combines TRBV6-1 with TRBJ2-7; D call uncertain. V was pared by 2 bases and J by 3 bases, with 8 bases between. CDR1 and CDR2 (germline): MNHNS, SASEGT. The CDR3 loop spans 13 amino acids. The CDR3 coding sequence is TGTGCCAGCAGTGAATCGGCCGGCTACGAGCAGTACTTC. Encoded protein: CASSESAGYEQYF.

The gene calls are TRBV15 and TRBJ1-3; D possibly corresponds to TRBD1 (6 bases). Per germline, CDR1 LNHNV and CDR2 YYDKDF (reference sequence). The ends were cut back, 6 bases at V and 3 bases at J, with 12 bases in the middle. The CDR3 runs to 14 residues. CDR3: CATRNRDYGNTIYF. The CDR3 DNA reads as TGTGCCACCAGAAACAGGGATTATGGAAACACCATATATTTT.

This clone was detected once. The chain recombines TRBV7-8 with TRBJ1-5, with D unclear. The germline V gene has CDR1 SGHVS and CDR2 FQNEAQ. Deletions cut 3 bases from V and 6 bases from J, with 18 bases between. The CDR3 spans 16 residues. The CDR3 sequence: CASSFLGGTRGQPQHF. The DNA for the CDR3 is TGTGCCAGCAGCTTTCTTGGAGGTACCCGCGGTCAGCCCCAGCATTTT.

The chain has TRBV18 and TRBJ2-5; 8 nucleotides match TRBD1. Germline V gives CDR1 KGHSH, CDR2 LQKENI. V lost 2 bases, J lost 4 bases, and 3 bases stayed unmatched. This CDR3 has 14 amino acids. In DNA, the CDR3 is TGTGCCAGCTCACCAGACAGGGGCTCAGAGACCCAGTACTTC. The encoded protein is CASSPDRGSETQYF.

The chain uses TRBV28 and TRBJ1-5, with a tentative D call TRBD1 (6 bases). Trimming removed 8 bases at V and 2 bases at J, with 13 bases between. Germline assignment: CDR1 MDHEN and CDR2 SYDVKM. The CDR3 runs to 14 residues. CDR3 DNA sequence: TGTGCCAGCGAGACGGGGGGGCGCAATCAGCCCCAGCATTTT. Protein sequence: CASETGGRNQPQHF.